The subject of this entry is one T cell receptor beta chain. Its antigen is as yet unknown. This sample stems from a study of cytomegalovirus exposure and HLA in healthy donors. Findings and limits, study-wide: High specificity and sensitivity for cytomegalovirus status were reported for the classifier. The study listed roughly 150 cytomegalovirus-associated TCR beta chains.

The CDR3 has 16 amino acids. CDR1 and CDR2 from the germline V gene are MNHEY and SMNVEV (reference sequence). Between the trimmed V and J ends, which lost 2 bases and 3 bases, there was a span of 14 bases. TCRdb's table, derived via immunoSEQ multiplex PCR, lists solely in-frame clones and lacks some. The sample carries some 210,000 clones, around 90% recorded once. The sequencing input was PBMCs. The J gene is TRBJ1-3, the V gene TRBV27; a possible D gene is TRBD1 (5 bases). This receptor was identified in a woman under 30 in good health and CMV-seropositive. The chain's CDR3 is CASSLIPPGGGNTIYF. Here the CDR3 DNA reads TGTGCCAGCAGTTTAATCCCCCCGGGGGGTGGAAACACCATATATTTT.